The clone carrying this T cell receptor beta chain was detected once. Germline V lookup: CDR1 MNHNY, CDR2 SVGAGI (reference sequence). The CDR3 totals 14 residues. V dropped 0 bases and J dropped 8 bases, with 11 bases sitting between them. This entry comes from a study of blood T cell repertoires in COVID-19. Profiling relied on immunoSEQ multiplex PCR, and the TCRdb table lists in-frame clones only, not all of them. This table has under 450,000 clones, about nine tenths appearing once. The TCR sequence derives from a woman aged 40 to 50 with COVID-19, enrolled during active disease. The V gene is TRBV6-6, the J gene TRBJ2-1, with D maybe TRBD2 (6 bases). Specimen: peripheral blood. The CDR3 sequence: CASSYSTSWDEQFF. The CDR3 nucleotides are TGTGCCAGCAGTTACTCGACTAGTTGGGATGAGCAGTTCTTC.